The 7 T cell receptor beta chains below all came from one sample that was sequenced in a study of blood T cells in healthy people across ages. The use of a sample-barcoded 5' primer and a J-beta primer mix characterized a second PCR of roughly 6 to 12 cycles. TCRdb reprocessed the 5' RACE reads with MiXCR, giving one entry per CDR3 protein. The sample has about 1 million distinct CDR3 sequences, more than 40% seen once. Sequencing was performed on blood. These receptors were taken from an older woman in good health.

The table lists this clonotype with a few counts. The gene calls are TRBV20-1 and TRBJ2-7; D call uncertain. Deletions cut 0 bases from V and 0 bases from J, with 9 bases between. This CDR3 contains 14 residues. Germline values: CDR1 DFQATT, CDR2 SNEGSKA (reference sequence). For the CDR3, the DNA is TGCAGTGCTAGAGATTCGCGTAGCTCCTACGAGCAGTACTTC. Translation gives CSARDSRSSYEQYF.

CDR3 region: CASSWSGVSLNEQFF. CDR3 coding DNA: TGTGCCAGCAGTTGGTCGGGAGTTAGTCTCAATGAGCAGTTCTTC. The rearrangement uses TRBV27 and TRBJ2-1; TRBD2 is a possible D gene (6 bases). CDR1 MNHEY and CDR2 SMNVEV come from the germline V gene (reference sequence). CDR3 length equals 15 residues. The V end lost 4 bases, the J end lost 6 bases, and 16 bases lay between the germline ends.

The chain combines TRBV18 with TRBJ2-1; no firm D call. The CDR3 is made up of 14 amino acids. Germline V gene data show CDR1 as KGHSH and CDR2 as LQKENI. The V end was cut by 7 bases, the J end by 1 base, with 11 bases between. The CDR3 loop reads CASLVGPSYNEQFF. The CDR3, as DNA: TGTGCCAGCTTGGTGGGTCCATCCTACAATGAGCAGTTCTTC.

The rearrangement uses TRBV14 and TRBJ2-5; a possible D gene is TRBD1 (5 bases). The CDR3 sequence is 13 residues long. CDR1 and CDR2 from the germline V gene are SGHDN and FVKESK. V shed 1 base and J shed 7 bases, with 10 bases lying between them. The CDR3 region is CASSQGQFWTQYF. CDR3 DNA sequence: TGTGCCAGCAGCCAAGGACAGTTCTGGACCCAGTACTTC.

In regard to this clonotype: A much more abundant neighbour one base away suggests this may be a read error. The genes are TRBV12-3 or TRBV12-4 and TRBJ1-1; the D is unclear. The germline V and J ends were trimmed by 7 bases and 1 base, with 4 bases remaining between them. This CDR3 has 11 residues. The CDR3, as DNA: TGTGCCAGCACGGAGAACACTGAAGCTTTCTTT. Protein: CASTENTEAFF.

The V and J genes are TRBV20-1 and TRBJ1-4; a weak D match, TRBD1 (6 bases). The CDR3 has 15 residues. V was shortened by 1 base and J by 5 bases, with 14 bases between the two germline ends. The germline V gene has CDR1 DFQATT and CDR2 SNEGSKA (reference sequence). The CDR3 DNA reads as TGCAGTGCTAGAGTTTCCGGCAGGGGCAATGAAAAACTGTTTTTT. Its translation: CSARVSGRGNEKLFF.

V and J are TRBV12-3 or TRBV12-4 and TRBJ2-7; 9 nucleotides line up with TRBD1. The V and J ends lost 6 bases and 3 bases, in that order; junction bases with no gene match: 9. The CDR3 spans 15 residues. The CDR3 bases are TGTGCCAGCAGCCTGGGACAGGGTAATATCTACGAGCAGTACTTC. Its protein product is CASSLGQGNIYEQYF.